The 29 T cell receptor beta chains in this list originate from one sample, sequenced in a study of cytomegalovirus exposure and HLA in healthy donors. The repertoire was sequenced with immunoSEQ multiplex PCR; TCRdb's copy has only in-frame clones and lacks some. The sample includes about 100,000 clones, around 85% of them seen just once. The source material was PBMCs. Every receptor here comes from a woman younger than 35 in good health and CMV-seronegative.

The rearrangement links TRBV2 to TRBJ1-1, with unresolved D. The germline V and J ends were trimmed by 5 bases and 2 bases, with 12 bases remaining between them. Germline CDR1 is SNHLY and CDR2 is FYNNEI. This CDR3 spans 14 amino acids. The CDR3 protein is CASSFSPTNTEAFF. The CDR3 bases are TGTGCCAGCAGTTTTAGCCCCACAAACACTGAAGCTTTCTTT. Full variable domain (rest looked up from reference TRBV2 and TRBJ1-1): EPEVTQTPSHQVTQMGQEVILRCVPISNHLYFYWYRQILGQKVEFLVSFYNNEISEKSEIFDDQFSVERPDGSNFTLKIRSTKLEDSAMYFCASSFSPTNTEAFFGQGTRLTVV.

The chain employs TRBV29-1 and TRBJ2-1, with D possibly being TRBD2 (5 bases). V was cut by 5 bases and J by 10 bases, with 12 bases left in between. The CDR3 is 11 amino acids. CDR1 is SQVTM, CDR2 ANQGSEA, per germline. Written as DNA, the CDR3 is TGCAGCGTTTCTCGGTCGGGAGAGCAGTTCTTC. Translation gives CSVSRSGEQFF.

This clone came up once. The V call is TRBV7-8, the J call TRBJ2-7, with D perhaps matching TRBD1 (6 bases). The ends were cut back, 1 base at V and 0 bases at J, with 10 bases in the middle. The CDR3 has 15 amino acids. Germline CDR1 reads SGHVS; CDR2 reads FQNEAQ. The DNA for the CDR3 is TGTGCCAGCAGCTTAGAAAGGGACAACTCCTACGAGCAGTACTTC. Protein: CASSLERDNSYEQYF. Supplemented by reference TRBV7-8 and TRBJ2-7, the full variable domain reads GAGVSQSPRYKVAKRGQDVALRCDPISGHVSLFWYQQALGQGPEFLTYFQNEAQLDKSGLPSDRFFAERPEGSVSTLKIQRTQQEDSAVYLCASSLERDNSYEQYFGPGTRLTVT.

The V and J genes are TRBV2 and TRBJ2-7, with unresolved D. Per the germline V gene, CDR1 is SNHLY and CDR2 is FYNNEI. The V end was cut by 1 base, the J end by 3 bases, with 13 bases between. There are 15 residues in the CDR3. The CDR3 DNA follows: TGTGCCAGCAGTGAAGTCCTAGGAGAAGACTACGAGCAGTACTTC. Its translation: CASSEVLGEDYEQYF.

With respect to this clone: Its ends do not fully match the called genes, so a read error is possible. This rearrangement joins TRBV20-1 to TRBJ2-5; D unclear. CDR3 size: 9 residues. CDR1 is DFQATT, CDR2 SNEGSKA, per germline (reference sequence). For the CDR3, the DNA is TGCAGTGCTCGAGAGACCCAGTACTTC. Translating gives CSARETQYF.

This clone was counted only a few times. The rearrangement uses TRBV5-1 and TRBJ1-6; 8 bases map to TRBD1. The V and J ends lost 3 bases and 10 bases, in that order; junction bases with no gene match: 6. The CDR3 runs to 14 residues. Germline V gene lookup returns CDR1 SGHRS and CDR2 YFSETQ. The CDR3 region is CASSSTGVGSPLHF. CDR3 DNA: TGCGCCAGCAGCTCGACAGGGGTGGGGTCACCCCTCCACTTT.

The chain links TRBV5-1 to TRBJ1-5; 8 bases are a match to TRBD1. Per the germline V gene, CDR1 is SGHRS and CDR2 is YFSETQ. The CDR3 is 15 amino acids. Trimming took 3 bases from V and 2 from J; bases not matched to a gene: 4. DNA of the CDR3: TGCGCCAGCAGCTGGGACAGGACCGGCAATCAGCCCCAGCATTTT. It translates to CASSWDRTGNQPQHF.

This clone was recorded once. The chain recombines TRBV6-1 with TRBJ2-2, with TRBD1 identical over 7 bases. V dropped 7 bases and J dropped 4; count of bases not matched to a gene: 9. Germline CDR1 reads MNHNS; CDR2 reads SASEGT. This CDR3 contains 15 residues. CDR3 amino acids: CASIERTGVTGELFF. CDR3 nucleotide sequence: TGTGCCAGCATTGAGAGAACAGGGGTCACCGGGGAGCTGTTTTTT.

V is TRBV5-1 and J is TRBJ2-7; the match to TRBD1 covers 8 bases. Germline V gene sequence: CDR1 SGHRS, CDR2 YFSETQ. This CDR3 is 15 amino acids long. V shed 0 bases and J 4 bases; nucleotides not matched to a gene: 6. The CDR3 protein is CASSLVPDRVYEQYF. The CDR3 DNA sequence: TGCGCCAGCAGCTTGGTTCCGGACAGGGTGTACGAGCAGTACTTC.

The chain combines TRBV19 with TRBJ2-4, with D maybe TRBD1 (7 bases). V lost 7 bases, J lost 7 bases, and 14 bases lay in between. The CDR3 contains 13 residues. Germline loops: CDR1 LNHDA, CDR2 SQIVND (reference sequence). CDR3 in DNA: TGTGCCAGTATCGGGGCAGGGGGGAACATTCAGTACTTC. This translates into CASIGAGGNIQYF.

This rearrangement joins TRBV27 to TRBJ2-1, with TRBD2 identical over 9 bases. The ends lost 5 bases at V and 0 bases at J; junction bases unmatched: 5. Per germline, CDR1 MNHEY and CDR2 SMNVEV (reference sequence). The CDR3 has 16 residues. The CDR3 coding sequence is TGTGCCAGCAGTCCGGCGGGGGGGAGCTCCTACAATGAGCAGTTCTTC. The encoded protein is CASSPAGGSSYNEQFF.

This clone was seen a handful of times. The rearrangement links TRBV29-1 to TRBJ2-7; no clear D. Germline CDR1 reads SQVTM; CDR2 reads ANQGSEA. There are 10 residues in the CDR3. The V end lost 3 bases, the J end lost 2 bases, and 2 bases lay between the germline ends. DNA of the CDR3: TGCAGCGTTGACACCTACGAGCAGTACTTC. Protein product: CSVDTYEQYF.

This chain connects TRBV28 to TRBJ2-3; 9 nucleotides align to TRBD1. J gave up 6 bases and V 7 bases, and 11 bases lay outside the gene matches. Germline values: CDR1 MDHEN, CDR2 SYDVKM. The CDR3 is made up of 15 amino acids. The CDR3 here is CASKAGDRVSDTQYF. As DNA, the CDR3 is TGTGCCAGCAAAGCCGGGGACAGGGTTTCGGATACGCAGTATTTT. Combining the CDR3 with reference TRBV28 and TRBJ2-3 gives the whole variable domain DVKVTQSSRYLVKRTGEKVFLECVQDMDHENMFWYRQDPGLGLRLIYFSYDVKMKEKGDIPEGYSVSREKKERFSLILESASTNQTSMYLCASKAGDRVSDTQYFGPGTRLTVL.

The chain carries TRBV29-1 and TRBJ1-1, with D hard to call. In germline, CDR1 is SQVTM, CDR2 ANQGSEA. This CDR3 is 12 amino acids long. V dropped 6 bases and J dropped 0 bases, with 8 bases sitting between them. CDR3 amino acids: CSVATVNTEAFF. CDR3 bases: TGCAGCGTCGCCACAGTGAACACTGAAGCTTTCTTT.

CDR3 sequence reads: CASRAAGTVKETQYF. CDR3 bases: TGTGCCAGCAGAGCCGCCGGGACAGTAAAGGAGACCCAGTACTTC. The rearrangement joins TRBV2 to TRBJ2-5; 7 bases are shared with TRBD1. V lost 6 bases and J lost 5; bases outside the gene matches: 12. Germline-derived CDR1 and CDR2 are SNHLY and FYNNEI. The CDR3 has 15 residues. Full variable domain (rest looked up from reference TRBV2 and TRBJ2-5): EPEVTQTPSHQVTQMGQEVILRCVPISNHLYFYWYRQILGQKVEFLVSFYNNEISEKSEIFDDQFSVERPDGSNFTLKIRSTKLEDSAMYFCASRAAGTVKETQYFGPGTRLLVL.

The chain carries TRBV15 and TRBJ2-1, with TRBD2 identical over 7 bases. CDR1 is LNHNV and CDR2 is YYDKDF in the germline V gene (reference sequence). The J segment lost 6 bases and the V segment lost 2 bases, leaving 10 bases of the junction unmatched. CDR3 size: 16 residues. Here the CDR3 DNA reads TGTGCCACCAGCAGACTTGGGGGGGAGCGGTCCAATGAGCAGTTCTTC. This sequence encodes CATSRLGGERSNEQFF.

In DNA, the CDR3 is TGTGCCAGCAGTTACTCGTGGAGGGGTGCCGGGGAGCTGTTTTTT. Its protein product is CASSYSWRGAGELFF. The rearrangement joins TRBV6-5 to TRBJ2-2; a possible D gene is TRBD2 (6 bases). The CDR3 spans 15 residues. V lost 0 bases and J lost 6, with 11 bases in between. The germline CDR1 and CDR2 sequences are MNHEY and SVGAGI.

As DNA, the CDR3 is TGTGCTACGGGCCGCCCGACAGGGAAAGAAGCTTTCTTT. Protein sequence: CATGRPTGKEAFF. The V and J genes are TRBV12-5 and TRBJ1-1; TRBD1 agrees at 7 bases. Trimming cost V 10 bases and J 8 bases; bases outside gene matches: 13. CDR1 and CDR2 from the germline V gene are LGHNT and FRNRAP. This CDR3 spans 13 amino acids.

The chain couples TRBV7-8 to TRBJ1-1; TRBD1 is a possible D gene (6 bases). Germline V gene data show CDR1 as SGHVS and CDR2 as FQNEAQ. CDR3 length: 13 amino acids. Trimming shortened V by 5 bases and J by 5 bases, and 12 bases separated the two germline ends. The CDR3 here is CASSIATGTEAFF. CDR3 nucleotides: TGTGCCAGCAGCATCGCGACAGGAACTGAAGCTTTCTTT.

The gene calls are TRBV6-1 and TRBJ2-1; perhaps TRBD1 as D (6 bases). CDR1 and CDR2 from the germline V gene are MNHNS and SASEGT. The V and J ends lost 5 bases and 7 bases respectively, with 9 bases between them. This CDR3 has 12 residues. Written as DNA, the CDR3 is TGTGCCAGCAGTTCACAGGGAAATGAGCAGTTCTTC. It codes for CASSSQGNEQFF.

This chain joins TRBV9 and TRBJ1-6; D uncertain. Germline V lookup: CDR1 SGDLS, CDR2 YYNGEE. The CDR3 is 11 residues long. Trimming took off 3 bases at V and 16 bases at J, with 11 bases between the two ends. The CDR3 reads CASSADGLLHF. The CDR3 bases are TGTGCCAGCAGCGCTGATGGGCTACTCCACTTT. The full variable domain, rest sourced from reference TRBV9 and TRBJ1-6, is DSGVTQTPKHLITATGQRVTLRCSPRSGDLSVYWYQQSLDQGLQFLIQYYNGEERAKGNILERFSAQQFPDLHSELNLSSLELGDSALYFCASSADGLLHFGNGTRLTVT.

This chain joins TRBV27 and TRBJ2-6, with TRBD1 identical over 7 bases. V shed 5 bases and J 2 bases; nucleotides not matched to a gene: 3. The CDR3 spans 15 residues. Germline V gene sequence: CDR1 MNHEY, CDR2 SMNVEV (reference sequence). CDR3 region: CASSRTGAGANVLTF. The CDR3 DNA reads TGTGCCAGCAGTCGCACAGGGGCTGGGGCCAACGTCCTGACTTTC.

The rearrangement links TRBV5-1 to TRBJ1-1; D might be TRBD1 (6 bases). Trimming cost V 1 base and J 1 base, with 8 bases left between them. From germline, CDR1 is SGHRS and CDR2 YFSETQ. This CDR3 spans 14 amino acids. CDR3 sequence reads: CASSLIQGNTEAFF. DNA for the CDR3: TGCGCCAGCAGCTTGATACAGGGGAACACTGAAGCTTTCTTT.

This clone was found once. The chain joins TRBV20-1 to TRBJ2-1; D is ambiguous. The CDR3 runs to 11 residues. Trimming took 0 bases from V and 8 from J, leaving 5 bases between them. Germline V gene sequence: CDR1 DFQATT, CDR2 SNEGSKA (reference sequence). CDR3 in DNA: TGCAGTGCTAGAGAACTTCATGAGCAGTTCTTC. Translation gives CSARELHEQFF.

The gene calls are TRBV27 and TRBJ2-7; D is undetermined. The CDR3 runs 13 residues. V lost 4 bases and J 0 bases, leaving 7 bases between the germline ends. The germline CDR1 and CDR2 sequences are MNHEY and SMNVEV (reference sequence). The CDR3 here is CASSSVSSYEQYF. The CDR3 DNA reads as TGTGCCAGCAGTTCCGTGAGCTCCTACGAGCAGTACTTC.

The V gene is TRBV6-5, the J gene TRBJ1-4; 7 nucleotides line up with TRBD1. With V trimmed by 6 bases and J by 4 bases, 8 bases remained unmatched. This CDR3 is 15 amino acids long. Germline CDR1 MNHEY, CDR2 SVGAGI. The CDR3 sequence is CASRTTGTNNEKLFF. Written as DNA, the CDR3 is TGTGCCAGCAGGACGACAGGGACCAATAATGAAAAACTGTTTTTT.

The chain is built from TRBV28 and TRBJ2-1, with TRBD1 identical over 10 bases. With V trimmed by 8 bases and J by 7 bases, 8 bases remained unmatched. Looked up from germline, CDR1 is MDHEN and CDR2 is SYDVKM. The CDR3 runs 14 residues. Here the CDR3 DNA reads TGTGCCAGCGGGGGGGACAGGGGAATTAATGAGCAGTTCTTC. Translation gives CASGGDRGINEQFF. Based on the CDR3 plus reference TRBV28 and TRBJ2-1, the full variable domain is DVKVTQSSRYLVKRTGEKVFLECVQDMDHENMFWYRQDPGLGLRLIYFSYDVKMKEKGDIPEGYSVSREKKERFSLILESASTNQTSMYLCASGGDRGINEQFFGPGTRLTVL.

V gene TRBV6-6 combines with J gene TRBJ1-1; TRBD1 matches 7 bases. CDR1 and CDR2 from the germline V gene are MNHNY and SVGAGI (reference sequence). Trimming at V came to 10 bases and at J to 5 bases, leaving 7 bases not matched to a gene. The CDR3 contains 12 residues. CDR3 region: CATRGGVTEAFF. Written as DNA, the CDR3 is TGTGCCACCAGGGGGGGGGTGACTGAAGCTTTCTTT.

The CDR3 loop reads CASRLREADTQYF. The CDR3 DNA reads as TGTGCCAGCAGATTGAGGGAGGCAGATACGCAGTATTTT. This sequence joins TRBV5-8 and TRBJ2-3, with D perhaps TRBD2 (6 bases). This CDR3 contains 13 residues. The germline CDR1 and CDR2 sequences are SGHTS and YDEGEE. Trimming left V 5 bases short and J 4 bases short, with 11 bases between.